The 30 T cell receptor beta chains reported below all come from one sample, sequenced in a study of response to subunit inactivated influenza vaccine. TCRdb processed the RT-PCR reads anew with MiXCR; each CDR3 protein has one entry. This repertoire shows some 800,000 distinct CDR3 sequences, 21% found once; its top ten account for 10%. The sequences come from PBMCs from blood, collected 5 days after vaccination. These receptor sequences come from a man aged 45-60 years who received an inactivated influenza vaccine.

This clonotype has a count of ten or more. The gene calls are TRBV7-2 and TRBJ1-5; D is uncertain. The CDR3 is made up of 14 amino acids. In germline, CDR1 is SGHTA, CDR2 FQGNSA. The V end lost 3 bases, the J end lost 5 bases, and 11 bases lay between the germline ends. CDR3 sequence: CASSLIYGDQPQHF. In DNA, the CDR3 is TGTGCCAGCAGCTTGATATATGGGGATCAGCCCCAGCATTTT.

This chain links TRBV5-8 with TRBJ1-2, with D uncertain. Between the trimmed V and J ends, which lost 0 bases and 2 bases, there was a span of 14 bases. The germline gives CDR1 SGHTS, CDR2 YDEGEE. This CDR3 comprises 16 residues. The CDR3 reads CASSLGTRTGNYGYTF. The CDR3 coding sequence is TGTGCCAGCAGCTTGGGGACTCGGACGGGGAACTATGGCTACACCTTC.

The J gene is TRBJ2-1, the V gene TRBV12-3 or TRBV12-4, with a possible D match to TRBD2 (6 bases). The CDR3 covers 14 residues. V was clipped by 4 bases and J by 3 bases, with 10 bases between them. CDR3 in amino acids: CASSSMGGYNEQFF. DNA of the CDR3: TGTGCCAGCAGTTCAATGGGGGGCTACAATGAGCAGTTCTTC.

The gene calls are TRBV7-2 and TRBJ2-5; no definite D call. The CDR3 is 12 amino acids. V lost 5 bases to trimming and J lost 4 bases, with 8 bases between them. The germline gives CDR1 SGHTA, CDR2 FQGNSA. CDR3 nucleotides: TGTGCCAGCAGCACCCAGCTAGAGACCCAGTACTTC. Residues: CASSTQLETQYF.

CDR3 bases: TGCGCCAGCAGACAGACAGGAACGTACCAAGAGACCCAGTACTTC. Its protein product is CASRQTGTYQETQYF. The chain couples TRBV5-1 to TRBJ2-5, with D possibly matching TRBD1 (6 bases). The germline gives CDR1 SGHRS, CDR2 YFSETQ. V lost 5 bases and J 0 bases, leaving 14 bases between the germline ends. This CDR3 has 15 amino acids.

The table lists this clonotype with many counts. The CDR3: CSAPDGTYEQYF. In DNA form, the CDR3 reads TGCAGTGCACCGGACGGTACCTACGAGCAGTACTTC. The chain carries TRBV20-1 and TRBJ2-7; D remains unclear. The CDR3 is 12 residues long. The V and J ends lost 6 bases and 2 bases respectively, with 11 bases between them. Per germline, CDR1 DFQATT and CDR2 SNEGSKA (reference sequence).

This chain uses TRBV20-1 with TRBJ1-5; D call uncertain. This CDR3 is 15 amino acids long. The germline V gene encodes CDR1 DFQATT and CDR2 SNEGSKA (reference sequence). Trimming took 7 bases from V and 0 from J, leaving 16 bases between them. The CDR3 here is CSVHVGVNSNQPQHF. CDR3 coding DNA: TGCAGTGTCCACGTGGGTGTGAATAGCAATCAGCCCCAGCATTTT.

This clonotype was observed a handful of times. The genes are TRBV6-5 and TRBJ2-3; 10 bases are shared with TRBD2. The CDR3 consists of 17 residues. With V trimmed by 2 bases and J by 2 bases, 7 bases remained unmatched. Germline loops: CDR1 MNHEY, CDR2 SVGAGI. The CDR3 spells CASSYPLAGAVTDTQYF. The CDR3 nucleotides are TGTGCCAGCAGTTACCCTCTAGCGGGAGCTGTCACAGATACGCAGTATTTT.

Here the CDR3 reads CASSGAGQAQVQFF. CDR3 sequence (DNA): TGCGCCAGCAGCGGGGCTGGACAGGCCCAGGTGCAGTTCTTC. The genes are TRBV5-1 and TRBJ2-1; 7 bases are shared with TRBD1. Germline V gene lookup returns CDR1 SGHRS and CDR2 YFSETQ. CDR3 length: 14 residues. After removal of 4 bases from V and 12 bases from J, the junction contained 13 bases not matched to a gene.

The V and J genes are TRBV9 and TRBJ2-2, with 10 bases that match TRBD1. Trimming took 2 bases from V and 4 from J; bases not matched to a gene: 2. The CDR3 runs 15 residues. Germline CDR1 reads SGDLS; CDR2 reads YYNGEE. CDR3 protein: CASSVRTGGTGELFF. As DNA, the CDR3 is TGTGCCAGCAGCGTCCGGACAGGGGGCACCGGGGAGCTGTTTTTT.

The chain links TRBV5-1 to TRBJ2-3; 10 positions match TRBD2. V shed 5 bases and J 4 bases; nucleotides not matched to a gene: 7. The germline gives CDR1 SGHRS, CDR2 YFSETQ. The CDR3 totals 15 residues. Written as DNA, the CDR3 is TGCGCCAGCAGACGTCCTAGCGGGAGTCCAGATACGCAGTATTTT. It codes for CASRRPSGSPDTQYF.

This clonotype showed up just a few times. The junction departs from the called germline gene at one end, perhaps through a read error. The genes are TRBV15 and TRBJ2-5, with D perhaps matching TRBD2 (7 bases). The CDR3 contains 14 residues. Germline CDR1 and CDR2: LNHNV and YYDKDF (reference sequence). The CDR3 spells CATNRGGGTETQYF. The CDR3 coding sequence is TGTGCCACCAACAGAGGGGGAGGGACGGAGACCCAGTACTTC. Full variable domain (missing parts from reference TRBV15 and TRBJ2-5): DAMVIQNPRYQVTQFGKPVTLSCSQTLNHNVMYWYQQKSSQAPKLLFHYYDKDFNNEADTPDNFQSRRPNTSFCFLDIRSPGLGDTAMYLCATNRGGGTETQYFGPGTRLLVL.

This rearrangement joins TRBV20-1 to TRBJ2-7; D may be TRBD1 or TRBD2 (6 bases each). Trimming cost V 3 bases and J 8 bases, with 14 bases left between them. This CDR3 region has 12 residues. CDR1 DFQATT and CDR2 SNEGSKA come from the germline V gene (reference sequence). For the CDR3, the DNA is TGCAGTGCTAGCGGAGGGGGATTACAGCAGTACTTC. As protein: CSASGGGLQQYF.

The chain joins TRBV20-1 to TRBJ1-1; the D gene is possibly TRBD1 (6 bases). The CDR3 runs to 10 residues. Trimming removed 5 bases from V and 8 bases from J, with 9 bases in between. Per germline, CDR1 DFQATT and CDR2 SNEGSKA (reference sequence). The CDR3 is CSAGGGEAFF. CDR3 coding DNA: TGCAGTGCTGGGGGCGGAGAAGCTTTCTTT.

This clonotype came up a few times. The chain recombines TRBV12-3 or TRBV12-4 with TRBJ1-1; no clear D. V lost 4 bases and J 3 bases, leaving 12 bases between the germline ends. This CDR3 region has 14 residues. The DNA for the CDR3 is TGTGCCAGCAGTTGGACGATAGTAGACACTGAAGCTTTCTTT. It is translated as CASSWTIVDTEAFF.

This clonotype was found a few times. This rearrangement joins TRBV30 to TRBJ2-3, with 8 bases that match TRBD2. Trimming at V came to 0 bases and at J to 6 bases, leaving 8 bases not matched to a gene. Germline CDR1 GTSNPN, CDR2 SVGIG (reference sequence). The CDR3 is 15 residues long. CDR3 bases: TGTGCCTGGAGTGTAGTCGGGGGGGCTAGCGATACGCAGTATTTT. It yields the protein CAWSVVGGASDTQYF.

The count of this clonotype is one. Sequence at one end of the junction differs from germline and may be a read error. The chain combines TRBV12-3 or TRBV12-4 with TRBJ2-3; possibly TRBD1 or TRBD2 for D (7 bases each). The CDR3 sequence is 15 residues long. CDR3 sequence: CASRPTRGGTDTQCF. The CDR3 DNA reads TGTGCCAGCAGACCAACTAGGGGAGGGACAGATACGCAGTGTTTT.

This clonotype was recorded a few times. Written as DNA, the CDR3 is TGTGCCAGCTCTAGGGGACTAGCGGATGAGGGGGAGACCCAGTACTTC. Residues: CASSRGLADEGETQYF. The chain recombines TRBV12-3 or TRBV12-4 with TRBJ2-5, with 11 bases fitting TRBD2. The junction had 13 bases not matched to a gene; V was cut back by 8 bases and J by 5 bases. This CDR3 has 16 amino acids.

V gene TRBV4-2 combines with J gene TRBJ1-4; D unresolved. V lost 0 bases and J lost 2, with 7 bases in between. CDR1 LGHNA and CDR2 YNFKEQ come from the germline V gene. The CDR3 is made up of 15 amino acids. CDR3 region: CASSQDRATNEKLFF. CDR3 in DNA: TGTGCCAGCAGCCAAGATCGGGCCACTAATGAAAAACTGTTTTTT.

In this sample, this clonotype turned up many times. V usage is TRBV5-1 and J usage is TRBJ2-7; D uncertain. V lost 4 bases to trimming and J lost 7 bases, with 9 bases between them. Per the germline V gene, CDR1 is SGHRS and CDR2 is YFSETQ. The CDR3 consists of 11 residues. CDR3 loop: CASSLEREQYF. CDR3 DNA: TGCGCCAGCAGCCTCGAGAGAGAGCAGTACTTC.

The chain employs TRBV27 and TRBJ1-2, with D possibly matching TRBD1 (6 bases). CDR1 is MNHEY, CDR2 SMNVEV, per germline (reference sequence). The V end lost 3 bases, the J end lost 4 bases, and 12 bases lay between the germline ends. This CDR3 has 14 residues. In nucleotides, the CDR3 is TGTGCCAGCAGTTTGCAGGGGATGGGCTATGGCTACACCTTC. Protein sequence: CASSLQGMGYGYTF.

The chain joins TRBV5-4 to TRBJ2-1; D might be TRBD1 (6 bases). This CDR3 has 15 amino acids. Germline V gene data show CDR1 as SGHNT and CDR2 as YYREEE (reference sequence). V lost 4 bases and J lost 4, with 15 bases in between. In nucleotides, the CDR3 is TGTGCCAGCAGCAGGGACACCGGTGGGTACAATGAGCAGTTCTTC. This codes for CASSRDTGGYNEQFF.

J is TRBJ2-3 and V is TRBV11-2; the D is unclear. Per germline, CDR1 SGHAT and CDR2 FQNNGV. The ends were cut back, 2 bases at V and 2 bases at J, with 11 bases in the middle. This CDR3 is 15 amino acids long. DNA of the CDR3: TGTGCCAGCAGCTTATTTGTGGACCTCACAGATACGCAGTATTTT. Translation gives CASSLFVDLTDTQYF.

This clonotype showed up just a few times. The chain's CDR3 is CASSSPQRDRGDEQYF. In nucleotides, the CDR3 is TGTGCCAGCAGCTCCCCCCAGCGGGACAGGGGAGACGAGCAGTACTTC. The V call is TRBV7-9, the J call TRBJ2-7; 10 bases line up with TRBD1. V dropped 4 bases and J dropped 5; count of bases not matched to a gene: 11. The CDR3 is 16 residues long. Germline V gives CDR1 SEHNR, CDR2 FQNEAQ (reference sequence).

In its sample, this clonotype was seen a few times. This chain uses TRBV12-3 or TRBV12-4 with TRBJ1-5; D is possibly TRBD1 (6 bases). The CDR3 extends over 15 amino acids. V lost 5 bases to trimming and J lost 4 bases, with 15 bases between them. This CDR3 is CASSQQGRGNQPQHF. CDR3 nucleotides: TGTGCCAGCAGTCAACAGGGACGAGGGAATCAGCCCCAGCATTTT.

The CDR3 sequence: CASSLGAETDTQYF. DNA of the CDR3: TGCGCCAGCAGCTTGGGAGCGGAAACAGATACGCAGTATTTT. The chain carries TRBV5-1 and TRBJ2-3; D is perhaps TRBD2 (5 bases). Germline V gene lookup returns CDR1 SGHRS and CDR2 YFSETQ. The CDR3 totals 14 residues. Trimming removed 0 bases at V and 3 bases at J, with 8 bases between. Variable domain in full (rest from reference TRBV5-1 and TRBJ2-3): KAGVTQTPRYLIKTRGQQVTLSCSPISGHRSVSWYQQTPGQGLQFLFEYFSETQRNKGNFPGRFSGRQFSNSRSEMNVSTLELGDSALYLCASSLGAETDTQYFGPGTRLTVL.

V is TRBV6-2 or TRBV6-3 and J is TRBJ1-1, with 12 bases identical to TRBD1. This CDR3 has 17 residues. Germline V CDR1 and CDR2: MNHEY, SVGEGT. Unmatched junction bases numbered 8, after V lost 5 bases and J lost 1 base. CDR3 sequence reads: CASSQSRGQGANTEAFF. CDR3 coding DNA: TGTGCCAGCAGTCAGAGCCGGGGACAGGGGGCGAACACTGAAGCTTTCTTT.

This clonotype was observed many times. J is TRBJ2-7 and V is TRBV29-1; no definite D call. This CDR3 spans 12 amino acids. V was pared by 3 bases and J by 1 base, with 7 bases between. CDR1 and CDR2 (germline): SQVTM, ANQGSEA. Here the CDR3 reads CSVENPSYEQYF. The CDR3 nucleotides read TGCAGCGTTGAGAATCCTTCCTACGAGCAGTACTTC.

There are a few counts of this clonotype. The chain uses TRBV29-1 and TRBJ2-7, with D unresolved. The CDR3 contains 11 residues. From germline, CDR1 is SQVTM and CDR2 ANQGSEA. V was trimmed by 2 bases and J by 4 bases, leaving 6 bases between them. This CDR3 is CSVERQYEQYF. The CDR3 DNA follows: TGCAGCGTTGAAAGGCAATACGAGCAGTACTTC.

This clonotype turned up a few times. The V call is TRBV7-2, the J call TRBJ2-3; 9 bases agree with TRBD2. The length of the CDR3 is 14 residues. The V gene's germline CDR1 is SGHTA and CDR2 FQGNSA. V dropped 5 bases and J dropped 6; count of bases not matched to a gene: 6. For the CDR3, the DNA is TGTGCCAGCAGCCCTCGACTAGCGGCCGATACGCAGTATTTT. Translating gives CASSPRLAADTQYF.